The 29 T cell receptor beta chains reported below all come from one sample, sequenced in a study of blood T cell repertoires in COVID-19. Repertoires were generated with immunoSEQ multiplex PCR, while TCRdb's copy carries only in-frame clones and drops some. The repertoire holds about 40,000 clones, about 81% seen once, with about 42% in the top ten. Sequenced material: peripheral blood. All receptors derive from a human donor in a cohort sampled during active or convalescent COVID-19. The donor label of this sample is uncertain.

This CDR3 is CASSLLFPQGNQFF. CDR3 bases: TGTGCCAGCAGCTTATTGTTCCCCCAGGGAAACCAGTTCTTC. This chain connects TRBV11-3 to TRBJ2-1; possibly TRBD1 for D (5 bases). The germline V gene has CDR1 SGHNT and CDR2 YENEEA. This CDR3 spans 14 amino acids. V was trimmed by 2 bases and J by 13 bases, leaving 18 bases between them.

This clone came up once. The V call is TRBV7-2, the J call TRBJ2-4; possible D gene TRBD1, 5 bases. The CDR3 runs 13 residues. Germline V gene lookup returns CDR1 SGHTA and CDR2 FQGNSA. Trimming removed 2 bases at V and 8 bases at J, with 10 bases between. The CDR3 DNA reads TGTGCCAGCAGCTTAAATTCCAGGGACATTCAGTACTTC. The encoded protein is CASSLNSRDIQYF.

This clone occurred once. The genes are TRBV30 and TRBJ1-4, with 11 nucleotides matching TRBD1. V was pared by 1 base and J by 10 bases, with 8 bases of the junction left unmatched. Germline-derived CDR1 and CDR2 are GTSNPN and SVGIG (reference sequence). The CDR3 loop spans 15 amino acids. CDR3 amino acids: CAWSASPGQGGKLFF. In DNA form, the CDR3 reads TGTGCCTGGAGTGCGTCCCCGGGACAGGGGGGAAAACTGTTTTTT.

The chain carries TRBV7-9 and TRBJ2-7, with TRBD2 matching over 12 bases. This CDR3 comprises 14 residues. Losses at the gene ends were 1 base for V and 5 bases for J; bases not matched to a gene: 0. Per the germline V gene, CDR1 is SEHNR and CDR2 is FQNEAQ (reference sequence). The CDR3 DNA reads as TGTGCCAGCAGCTTAGGACTAGCGGGAGACGAGCAGTACTTC. Protein: CASSLGLAGDEQYF. The full variable domain, in which reference TRBV7-9 and TRBJ2-7 provide the parts outside the CDR3, is DTGVSQNPRHKITKRGQNVTFRCDPISEHNRLYWYRQTLGQGPEFLTYFQNEAQLEKSRLLSDRFSAERPKGSFSTLEIQRTEQGDSAMYLCASSLGLAGDEQYFGPGTRLTVT.

This clone has just one count. This rearrangement joins TRBV18 to TRBJ1-1; D may be TRBD1 (5 bases). This CDR3 spans 12 amino acids. Germline V gene data show CDR1 as KGHSH and CDR2 as LQKENI. Trimming pared 1 base from V and 11 bases from J, leaving 11 bases between. CDR3 sequence reads: CASSPRTPGAFF. CDR3 coding DNA: TGTGCCAGCTCACCACGGACACCCGGCGCTTTCTTT.

This chain connects TRBV15 to TRBJ2-2, with a tentative D call TRBD2 (5 bases). V lost 3 bases to trimming and J lost 0 bases, with 8 bases between them. Germline CDR1 reads LNHNV; CDR2 reads YYDKDF (reference sequence). The CDR3 is 15 residues long. CDR3 protein: CATSRRRPNTGELFF. CDR3 coding DNA: TGTGCCACCAGCAGGCGGAGGCCGAACACCGGGGAGCTGTTTTTT.

Worth noting for this clone: The sample has other DNA sequences that encode this CDR3 too. The V gene is TRBV7-2, the J gene TRBJ1-1, with 8 bases identical to TRBD1. The CDR3 sequence is 14 residues long. CDR1 is SGHTA and CDR2 is FQGNSA in the germline V gene. V gave up 5 bases and J gave up 5 bases; unmatched junction bases: 7. The CDR3 DNA reads TGTGCCAGCAGCCTACAGGGGGATAGGACTGAAGCTTTCTTT. It is translated as CASSLQGDRTEAFF.

The V call is TRBV9, the J call TRBJ2-2; TRBD2 might be the D (5 bases). The germline V and J ends were trimmed by 2 bases and 2 bases, with 19 bases remaining between them. Germline-derived CDR1 and CDR2 are SGDLS and YYNGEE. The CDR3 has 18 amino acids. Here the CDR3 DNA reads TGTGCCAGCAGCGTGTCCCCCCCCGGAGGCACCAACACCGGGGAGCTGTTTTTT. This translates into CASSVSPPGGTNTGELFF.

The J gene is TRBJ2-5, the V gene TRBV19; 10 bases map to TRBD1. Germline lookup yields CDR1 LNHDA and CDR2 SQIVND (reference sequence). The CDR3 spans 16 residues. The trim removed 7 bases at V and 4 bases at J, leaving 12 bases unmatched. The CDR3 coding sequence is TGTGCCAGTAAGTTAGCAGCGACAGGGGGCGTAGAGACCCAGTACTTC. It encodes CASKLAATGGVETQYF.

The chain uses TRBV28 and TRBJ2-2; TRBD2 agrees at 11 bases. Germline CDR1 reads MDHEN; CDR2 reads SYDVKM. CDR3 length: 16 residues. J was trimmed by 1 base and V by 8 bases; bases with no gene match: 6. The CDR3 loop is CASASGLAVNTGELFF. The CDR3 nucleotides are TGTGCCAGCGCTTCGGGACTAGCGGTGAACACCGGGGAGCTGTTTTTT. Filled out from reference TRBV28 and TRBJ2-2, the complete variable domain reads DVKVTQSSRYLVKRTGEKVFLECVQDMDHENMFWYRQDPGLGLRLIYFSYDVKMKEKGDIPEGYSVSREKKERFSLILESASTNQTSMYLCASASGLAVNTGELFFGEGSRLTVL.

This clone showed up just once. The CDR3 loop is CASTLNTEAFF. The CDR3 nucleotides read TGTGCCAGCACCTTGAACACTGAAGCTTTCTTT. The V gene is TRBV2, the J gene TRBJ1-1; D call uncertain. Between the trimmed V and J ends, which lost 7 bases and 0 bases, there was a span of 3 bases. The CDR3 loop spans 11 amino acids. Per germline, CDR1 SNHLY and CDR2 FYNNEI.

The V and J genes are TRBV30 and TRBJ1-2; 8 bases are shared with TRBD1. With 2 bases clipped from V and 8 bases from J, the junction kept 7 bases outside the gene matches. CDR1 and CDR2 from the germline V gene are GTSNPN and SVGIG (reference sequence). CDR3 length equals 13 residues. The CDR3: CAWSNRQGTGYTF. The CDR3 DNA reads as TGTGCCTGGAGTAACAGACAGGGGACGGGCTACACCTTC.

This clone came up a few times. The genes are TRBV19 and TRBJ2-7, with 12 positions matching TRBD2. This CDR3 has 14 residues. CDR1 and CDR2 (germline): LNHDA, SQIVND (reference sequence). Unmatched junction bases numbered 3, after V lost 7 bases and J lost 2 bases. CDR3 DNA: TGTGCCAGTAACCTAGCGGGAGGGACCTACGAGCAGTACTTC. It codes for CASNLAGGTYEQYF.

This clone was detected a few times. The rearrangement links TRBV6-2 or TRBV6-3 to TRBJ1-5; a possible D gene is TRBD1 (6 bases). CDR3 size: 15 residues. CDR1 and CDR2 (germline): MNHEY, SVGEGT. Trimming took 5 bases from V and 1 from J, leaving 12 bases between them. The CDR3 DNA is TGTGCCAGCAGTCGGGACAATGGGAGCAATCAGCCCCAGCATTTT. Translating gives CASSRDNGSNQPQHF.

The chain uses TRBV14 and TRBJ2-5; 13 bases agree with TRBD2. The CDR3 spans 15 residues. Per germline, CDR1 SGHDN and CDR2 FVKESK. J lost 5 bases, V lost 4 bases, and 4 bases had no gene match. This CDR3 is CASSPELAGGETQYF. In DNA, the CDR3 is TGTGCCAGCAGCCCTGAACTAGCGGGAGGGGAGACCCAGTACTTC.

The chain couples TRBV20-1 to TRBJ2-5; D unclear. The CDR3 covers 11 residues. V lost 1 base, J lost 5 bases, and 5 bases lay in between. Germline V gene sequence: CDR1 DFQATT, CDR2 SNEGSKA (reference sequence). CDR3 sequence (DNA): TGCAGTGCTAGAGGGCCGGAGACCCAGTACTTC. It encodes CSARGPETQYF.

The chain is built from TRBV7-2 and TRBJ2-1, with TRBD2 as a possible D gene (5 bases). The CDR3 has 15 amino acids. The germline V and J ends were trimmed by 3 bases and 7 bases, with 16 bases remaining between them. Germline V CDR1 and CDR2: SGHTA, FQGNSA. CDR3 amino acids: CASSFRRLAANEQFF. The DNA for the CDR3 is TGTGCCAGCAGCTTCCGTCGGCTAGCAGCGAATGAGCAGTTCTTC.

The chain is built from TRBV2 and TRBJ2-7; D remains unclear. Germline CDR1 and CDR2: SNHLY and FYNNEI. Trimming pared 1 base from V and 1 base from J, leaving 14 bases between. The length of the CDR3 is 16 residues. The CDR3 reads CASSEGEGGVSYEQYF. Here the CDR3 DNA reads TGTGCCAGCAGTGAAGGCGAAGGCGGAGTTTCCTACGAGCAGTACTTC.

This clone turned up a few times. The chain has TRBV28 and TRBJ1-5; 7 bases match TRBD1. V gave up 8 bases and J gave up 7 bases; unmatched junction bases: 14. The CDR3 runs to 15 residues. Germline CDR1 MDHEN, CDR2 SYDVKM. CDR3 region: CASYSRGAVMQPQHF. The CDR3 DNA follows: TGTGCCAGCTACTCCAGGGGGGCGGTCATGCAGCCCCAGCATTTT.

V gene TRBV30 combines with J gene TRBJ1-1; 9 bases are shared with TRBD1. This CDR3 comprises 13 residues. CDR1 and CDR2 (germline): GTSNPN, SVGIG (reference sequence). The junction had 4 bases not matched to a gene; V was cut back by 4 bases and J by 4 bases. The CDR3 region is CAWINRGPTEAFF. The DNA of the CDR3 is TGTGCCTGGATAAACAGGGGGCCCACTGAAGCTTTCTTT. Filled out from reference TRBV30 and TRBJ1-1, the complete variable domain reads SQTIHQWPATLVQPVGSPLSLECTVEGTSNPNLYWYRQAAGRGLQLLFYSVGIGQISSEVPQNLSASRPQDRQFILSSKKLLLSDSGFYLCAWINRGPTEAFFGQGTRLTVV.

V is TRBV5-4 and J is TRBJ2-3; a possible D gene is TRBD2 (6 bases). The V end was cut by 4 bases, the J end by 2 bases, with 17 bases between. Germline values: CDR1 SGHNT, CDR2 YYREEE (reference sequence). The CDR3 runs to 16 residues. CDR3 nucleotide sequence: TGTGCCAGCAGCCCCGGGGAGGTTAAAGCCACAGATACGCAGTATTTT. Translation gives CASSPGEVKATDTQYF.

The genes are TRBV6-2 or TRBV6-3 and TRBJ2-7; 7 bases are a match to TRBD1. With 6 bases clipped from V and 3 bases from J, the junction kept 14 bases outside the gene matches. Germline V gene data show CDR1 as MNHEY and CDR2 as SVGEGT. This CDR3 comprises 16 residues. CDR3 region: CASSLNSGTVFYEQYF. CDR3 sequence (DNA): TGTGCCAGCAGCCTAAACTCCGGGACAGTTTTCTACGAGCAGTACTTC.

The chain joins TRBV23-1 to TRBJ2-7, with a tentative D call TRBD2 (7 bases). TRBV23-1 is given ORF status, its function remaining uncertain. The CDR3 has 14 amino acids. The V end lost 7 bases, the J end lost 3 bases, and 16 bases lay between the germline ends. The CDR3 here is CASTRGGGGYEQYF. CDR3 DNA: TGCGCCAGCACCCGAGGGGGGGGTGGCTACGAGCAGTACTTC.

This clone came up once. The genes are TRBV27 and TRBJ1-5; 7 bases align to TRBD1. Germline CDR1 and CDR2: MNHEY and SMNVEV (reference sequence). The CDR3 totals 13 residues. With V trimmed by 6 bases and J by 6 bases, 5 bases remained unmatched. Written as DNA, the CDR3 is TGTGCCAGCAGCCACCAGGGGGGTCAGCCCCAGCATTTT. Translation gives CASSHQGGQPQHF.

This clone has more than one count but fewer than ten. This rearrangement joins TRBV13 to TRBJ1-6; D gene ambiguous. Germline-derived CDR1 and CDR2 are PRHDT and FYEKMQ (reference sequence). Trimming shortened V by 7 bases and J by 8 bases, and 15 bases separated the two germline ends. The CDR3 is 14 amino acids. In nucleotides, the CDR3 is TGTGCCAGCACGAAAGCCAGGAGGGATTCACCCCTCCACTTT. Translated: CASTKARRDSPLHF.

The J gene is TRBJ2-1, the V gene TRBV19, with 9 nucleotides matching TRBD2. V was pared by 3 bases and J by 10 bases, with 7 bases of the junction left unmatched. Germline V CDR1 and CDR2: LNHDA, SQIVND (reference sequence). The CDR3 has 14 residues. This chain's CDR3 is CASSIGSGSGEQFF. In nucleotides, the CDR3 is TGTGCCAGTAGTATCGGTAGCGGGAGCGGAGAGCAGTTCTTC.

V and J are TRBV9 and TRBJ2-1, with 7 bases matching TRBD1. The CDR3 has 14 amino acids. CDR1 is SGDLS, CDR2 YYNGEE, per germline. V gave up 4 bases and J gave up 1 base; unmatched junction bases: 2. The DNA of the CDR3 is TGTGCCAGCAGCACAGGGGAATCCTACAATGAGCAGTTCTTC. This sequence encodes CASSTGESYNEQFF.

The chain joins TRBV14 to TRBJ2-1, with D possibly TRBD2 on 5 matching bases. The CDR3 extends over 13 amino acids. Trimming stripped 4 bases from V and 11 bases from J, with 15 bases between. The germline CDR1 and CDR2 sequences are SGHDN and FVKESK. The CDR3 DNA reads TGTGCCAGCAGCCGAGGACGGGAAGGAAAGCAGTTCTTC. Translating gives CASSRGREGKQFF.

The CDR3: CASSAHRNEQFF. CDR3 coding DNA: TGTGCCAGCAGTGCCCACAGAAATGAGCAGTTCTTC. The rearrangement joins TRBV6-2 or TRBV6-3 to TRBJ2-1; D is undetermined. The CDR3 is 12 amino acids. The V gene's germline CDR1 is MNHEY and CDR2 SVGEGT. The ends were cut back, 5 bases at V and 7 bases at J, with 9 bases in the middle.